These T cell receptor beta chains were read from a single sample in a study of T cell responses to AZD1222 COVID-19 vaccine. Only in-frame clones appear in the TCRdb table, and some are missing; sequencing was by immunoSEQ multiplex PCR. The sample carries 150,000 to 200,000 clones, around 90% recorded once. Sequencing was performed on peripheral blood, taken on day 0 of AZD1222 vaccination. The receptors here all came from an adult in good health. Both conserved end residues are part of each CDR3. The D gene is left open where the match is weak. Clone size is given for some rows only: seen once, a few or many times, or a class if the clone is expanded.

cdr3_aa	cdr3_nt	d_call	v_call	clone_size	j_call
CASSLWVGSYEQYF	TGTGCCAGCAGCTTATGGGTCGGATCCTACGAGCAGTACTTC	.	TRBV7-8	.	TRBJ2-7
CASTDRGEGGRYGYTF	TGTGCCAGCACCGATAGGGGGGAAGGGGGACGCTATGGCTACACCTTC	.	TRBV7-9	.	TRBJ1-2
CASSANRPGPLSYEQYF	TGTGCCAGCTCAGCGAATCGCCCGGGCCCCCTCTCCTACGAGCAGTACTTC	.	TRBV18	.	TRBJ2-7
CASSPTQNTEAFF	TGTGCCAGCAGCCCCACCCAGAACACTGAAGCTTTCTTT	.	TRBV11-3	.	TRBJ1-1
CASRGLAGVGGANVLTF	TGCGCCAGCAGGGGACTAGCGGGAGTGGGTGGGGCCAACGTCCTGACTTTC	TRBD2	TRBV10-2	.	TRBJ2-6
CSAVPLRYDTQYF	TGCAGCGCTGTCCCGTTGAGGTACGATACGCAGTATTTT	.	TRBV29-1	.	TRBJ2-3
CASSPTSGKNEQFF	TGTGCCAGCTCACCAACTAGCGGGAAAAATGAGCAGTTCTTC	TRBD2	TRBV18	.	TRBJ2-1
CASSPDRGSYNEQFF	TGTGCCAGCAGCCCCGACAGGGGCTCCTACAATGAGCAGTTCTTC	TRBD1	TRBV7-7	.	TRBJ2-1
CASSTHINGTGTLLANYGYTF	TGTGCCAGCAGCACACATATAAACGGAACCGGGACCCTACTAGCTAACTATGGCTACACCTTC	.	TRBV21-1	.	TRBJ1-2
CASSVVVNTEAFF	TGTGCCAGCAGTGTAGTAGTGAACACTGAAGCTTTCTTT	.	TRBV2	.	TRBJ1-1
CASSDSWGNYGYTF	TGTGCCAGCAGTGACTCTTGGGGGAACTATGGCTACACCTTC	.	TRBV6-4	.	TRBJ1-2
CASSVVPGEYTEAFF	TGTGCCAGCAGCGTAGTACCAGGGGAGTACACTGAAGCTTTCTTT	.	TRBV9	once	TRBJ1-1
CATSRTWGQTGFGSDTQYF	TGTGCCACCAGCCGGACCTGGGGACAGACAGGGTTTGGGTCGGATACGCAGTATTTT	TRBD1	TRBV15	.	TRBJ2-3
CAVGAGGLDTQYF	TGTGCCGTGGGGGCGGGAGGGTTAGATACGCAGTATTTT	TRBD2	TRBV30	once	TRBJ2-3
CASSLGRSYEKLFF	TGTGCCAGCAGCTTGGGAAGATCCTACGAAAAACTGTTTTTT	.	TRBV5-8	.	TRBJ1-4
CASSIVWGSNQPQHF	TGTGCCAGTAGTATAGTTTGGGGTAGCAATCAGCCCCAGCATTTT	.	TRBV19	.	TRBJ1-5
CASSLQSGSTDTQYF	TGTGCCAGCAGCTTACAGAGCGGGAGTACAGATACGCAGTATTTT	TRBD2	TRBV7-9	.	TRBJ2-3
CASTERGDDNQPQHF	TGTGCCAGCACTGAGCGAGGGGATGACAATCAGCCCCAGCATTTT	.	TRBV28	.	TRBJ1-5
CASSPEVYNEQFF	TGTGCCAGTTCCCCAGAGGTATACAATGAGCAGTTCTTC	.	TRBV6-6	.	TRBJ2-1
CAWSAKGSGNQPQHF	TGTGCCTGGAGTGCGAAGGGGTCGGGCAATCAGCCCCAGCATTTT	.	TRBV30	.	TRBJ1-5
CASSAGGLGGANVLTF	TGTGCCAGCAGTGCCGGAGGTTTGGGGGGGGCCAACGTCCTGACTTTC	.	TRBV6-2/TRBV6-3	.	TRBJ2-6
CASSAGASYNEQFF	TGCGCCAGCAGTGCGGGAGCCTCCTACAATGAGCAGTTCTTC	.	TRBV10-1	.	TRBJ2-1
CASSLELGRTFGNTIYF	TGTGCCAGCAGCTTAGAATTGGGCAGGACCTTCGGAAACACCATATATTTT	.	TRBV7-9	.	TRBJ1-3
CSVAPTGSSTEAFF	TGCAGCGTTGCGCCTACAGGTTCTAGCACTGAAGCTTTCTTT	.	TRBV29-1	.	TRBJ1-1
CATSDVRLQGVWKNEKLFF	TGTGCCACCAGTGATGTCAGGTTACAGGGTGTTTGGAAAAATGAAAAACTGTTTTTT	.	TRBV24-1	.	TRBJ1-4
CASSQDRGSGNTIYF	TGCGCCAGCAGCCAAGACAGGGGCTCTGGAAACACCATATATTTT	.	TRBV4-1	once	TRBJ1-3
CASSPGQGNNEKLFF	TGCGCCAGCAGCCCTGGTCAGGGGAATAATGAAAAACTGTTTTTT	.	TRBV5-1	.	TRBJ1-4
CASSEIQGLNTEAFF	TGCGCCAGCAGTGAGATACAGGGGTTGAACACTGAAGCTTTCTTT	TRBD1	TRBV5-1	.	TRBJ1-1
CASSDTGTNTEAFF	TGTGCCAGCAGTGACACCGGGACGAACACTGAAGCTTTCTTT	.	TRBV6-2/TRBV6-3	.	TRBJ1-1
CASSKQGGTDTQYF	TGTGCCAGCAGTAAACAAGGGGGAACAGATACGCAGTATTTT	.	TRBV6-6	.	TRBJ2-3
CASSGGAIAGAAYNEQFF	TGCGCCAGCAGCGGGGGGGCAATAGCGGGAGCTGCCTACAATGAGCAGTTCTTC	TRBD2	TRBV5-1	.	TRBJ2-1
CASSLVSGEQFF	TGTGCCAGCAGCTTAGTTAGCGGGGAGCAGTTCTTC	TRBD2	TRBV7-6	.	TRBJ2-1
CASSWTGQVNTEAFF	TGCGCCAGCAGCTGGACAGGGCAGGTGAACACTGAAGCTTTCTTT	TRBD1	TRBV5-1	.	TRBJ1-1
CASSPRGNTEAFF	TGTGCCAGCAGTCCCAGGGGGAACACTGAAGCTTTCTTT	.	TRBV12-3/TRBV12-4	.	TRBJ1-1
CASSKDGAHQPQHF	TGTGCCAGCTCAAAAGACGGTGCCCATCAGCCCCAGCATTTT	.	TRBV18	.	TRBJ1-5
CASSASSLNEQFF	TGTGCCAGCTCAGCCTCTAGTTTAAATGAGCAGTTCTTC	.	TRBV18	.	TRBJ2-1
CASSYKITDTQYF	TGCGCCAGCAGTTACAAAATTACAGATACGCAGTATTTT	.	TRBV10-1	once	TRBJ2-3
CASSLVGRTEQYF	TGTGCCAGCAGCCTGGTTGGGAGGACCGAGCAGTACTTC	.	TRBV7-2	.	TRBJ2-7
CASSLLPHLDYGYTF	TGTGCCAGCAGCCTACTACCCCATCTCGACTATGGCTACACCTTC	.	TRBV7-8	.	TRBJ1-2
CAWTLRGAISPDTQYF	TGTGCCTGGACCTTGCGCGGAGCAATCTCACCAGATACGCAGTATTTT	.	TRBV30	.	TRBJ2-3
CASSPRQGNSYNEQFF	TGTGCCAGCAGCCCCAGACAGGGCAACTCCTACAATGAGCAGTTCTTC	TRBD1	TRBV5-4	.	TRBJ2-1
CASSPRQGAESPLHF	TGCGCCAGCAGCCCTAGACAGGGGGCGGAATCACCCCTCCACTTT	TRBD1	TRBV5-1	.	TRBJ1-6
CASSLGRAGRDTQYF	TGTGCCAGCAGCTTAGGGAGAGCGGGGAGGGATACGCAGTATTTT	TRBD2	TRBV11-2	.	TRBJ2-3
CASSRGGGSYGYTF	TGTGCCAGCAGCAGAGGAGGGGGAAGCTATGGCTACACCTTC	.	TRBV7-2	once	TRBJ1-2
CASSPGLRTEAFF	TGTGCCAGCTCACCAGGATTACGAACTGAAGCTTTCTTT	.	TRBV18	.	TRBJ1-1
CASSLEQMNTEAFF	TGCGCCAGCAGCTTGGAACAGATGAACACTGAAGCTTTCTTT	.	TRBV5-1	.	TRBJ1-1
CATTQGYSQSDTEAFF	TGTGCCACCACCCAGGGGTACAGTCAATCCGACACTGAAGCTTTCTTT	.	TRBV15	.	TRBJ1-1
CASSLDPSTDTQYF	TGTGCCAGCAGCTTGGACCCTTCGACAGATACGCAGTATTTT	.	TRBV5-5	.	TRBJ2-3
CASQGGLAEAFF	TGTGCCAGCCAGGGGGGCTTAGCTGAAGCTTTCTTT	TRBD1	TRBV10-3	.	TRBJ1-1
CASSTGHYTEAFF	TGTGCCAGCAGCACCGGACATTACACTGAAGCTTTCTTT	.	TRBV7-9	.	TRBJ1-1